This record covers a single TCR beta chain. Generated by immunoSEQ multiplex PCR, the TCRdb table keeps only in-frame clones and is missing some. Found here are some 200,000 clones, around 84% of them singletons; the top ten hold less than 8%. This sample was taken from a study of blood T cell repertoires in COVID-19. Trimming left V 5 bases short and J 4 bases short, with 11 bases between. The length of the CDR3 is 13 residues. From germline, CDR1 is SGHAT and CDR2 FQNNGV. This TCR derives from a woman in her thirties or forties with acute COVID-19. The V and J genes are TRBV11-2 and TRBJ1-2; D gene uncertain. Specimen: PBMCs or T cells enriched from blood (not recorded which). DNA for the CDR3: TGTGCCAGCAGCCCCCGATTGAGCTATGGCTACACCTTC. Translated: CASSPRLSYGYTF.